This T cell receptor beta chain was documented in a study of Ad26.COV2.S vaccination and SARS-CoV-2 variants (dated by TCRdb to the early 2020s). Concerning the study at large: The specificity and breadth of SARS-CoV-2-reactive T cell receptors after Ad26.COV2.S vaccination were assessed by TCRbeta repertoire sequencing. The TCR-sequenced set comprised approximately 32 samples: some 20 Ad26.COV2.S vaccine recipients, 5 placebo recipients and 8 SARS-CoV-2 convalescent individuals.

Sequences MNHEY (CDR1) and SVGEGT (CDR2) are obtained from the germline V gene. The CDR3 measures 13 amino acids from cysteine to phenylalanine. Just CDR3 DNA is preserved here, 39 bases in frame from base 1. V loses 5 bases of germline sequence and J loses 5 bases, and the interval between the two ends is 12 bases. What the time point label conveys for this sample: individuals recovered from natural SARS-CoV-2 infection. The paper as a whole reports these results and caveats: Comparable non-spike TCR breadth was observed between vaccine and placebo recipients, consistent with only spike being contained in the vaccine. After vaccination, spike-specific CD8+ and CD4+ T cell responses were reported to show substantial breadth. Spike-specific TCR breadth was higher in Ad26.COV2.S recipients than in placebo recipients (P = 0.0014). The authors noted that the TCR breadth and depth analyses may have underestimated total T cell responses.

With regard to this clone: Its antigen target is currently unknown. Base qualities are not at hand, and no much larger clone is one base apart.

TCRbeta CDR3 regions were sequenced with the immunoSEQ Assay. After extraction, genomic DNA underwent amplification by bias-controlled multiplex PCR, followed by high-throughput sequencing. The authors' analysis ran thus. To quantify the absolute abundance of each unique TCRbeta CDR3 region, sequences were collapsed and filtered. T cell fraction was estimated by normalization of TCRbeta template counts to usable DNA, with usable DNA being measured through amplification of reference genes present in all nucleated cells. Repertoire TCRs were annotated as SARS-CoV-2-specific by exact matching of V gene, CDR3 amino acid sequence and J gene to a known reactive TCR set. The reference SARS-CoV-2 TCR set was obtained from MIRA and was filtered for enrichment in COVID-19-positive ImmuneCODE repertoires, whereby public or cross-reactive TCRs were removed. Using the MIRA antigens, annotated TCRs were further analysed by specific ORF or by position within an ORF. Depth was the summed frequency of annotated unique rearrangements, while breadth was defined as annotated unique rearrangements over total unique productive rearrangements. Two-sided Wilcoxon rank-sum tests were applied when comparing TCR breadth between groups. In its TCRdb copy, this immuneACCESS table keeps in-frame sequences only and misses some clones. Where compared with another copy, unresolved V genes explain less than half of these, and the others have no known cause. V, J and clone size were drawn from that table, and D and trimming were deduced from the DNA. This sample is represented by 87,000 or so clones; 82% of them were singletons. Roughly 15% of the sample belongs to the ten largest clones.

Material: peripheral blood, obtained after recovery from COVID-19. The V and J segments used are TRBV6-2 or TRBV6-3 and TRBJ1-1, with no confidently assigned D gene. The clonotype originates from a human donor who had recovered from COVID-19. The nucleotides read TGTGCCAGCAGTCCGATTCTCGGAACTGAAGCTTTCTTT. Translated, this is CASSPILGTEAFF.